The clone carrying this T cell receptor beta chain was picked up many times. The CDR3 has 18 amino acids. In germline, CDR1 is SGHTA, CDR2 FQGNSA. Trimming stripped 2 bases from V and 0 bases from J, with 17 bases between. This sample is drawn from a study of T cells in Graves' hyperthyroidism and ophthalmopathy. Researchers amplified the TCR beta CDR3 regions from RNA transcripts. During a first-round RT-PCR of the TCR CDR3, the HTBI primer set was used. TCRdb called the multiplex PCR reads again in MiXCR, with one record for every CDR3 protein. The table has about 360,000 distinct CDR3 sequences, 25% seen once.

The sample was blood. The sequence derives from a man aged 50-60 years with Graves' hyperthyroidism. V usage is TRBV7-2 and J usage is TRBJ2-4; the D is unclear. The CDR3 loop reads CASSLQVGGSRAKNIQYF. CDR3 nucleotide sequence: TGTGCCAGCAGCTTACAGGTGGGCGGATCGCGAGCCAAAAACATTCAGTACTTC.